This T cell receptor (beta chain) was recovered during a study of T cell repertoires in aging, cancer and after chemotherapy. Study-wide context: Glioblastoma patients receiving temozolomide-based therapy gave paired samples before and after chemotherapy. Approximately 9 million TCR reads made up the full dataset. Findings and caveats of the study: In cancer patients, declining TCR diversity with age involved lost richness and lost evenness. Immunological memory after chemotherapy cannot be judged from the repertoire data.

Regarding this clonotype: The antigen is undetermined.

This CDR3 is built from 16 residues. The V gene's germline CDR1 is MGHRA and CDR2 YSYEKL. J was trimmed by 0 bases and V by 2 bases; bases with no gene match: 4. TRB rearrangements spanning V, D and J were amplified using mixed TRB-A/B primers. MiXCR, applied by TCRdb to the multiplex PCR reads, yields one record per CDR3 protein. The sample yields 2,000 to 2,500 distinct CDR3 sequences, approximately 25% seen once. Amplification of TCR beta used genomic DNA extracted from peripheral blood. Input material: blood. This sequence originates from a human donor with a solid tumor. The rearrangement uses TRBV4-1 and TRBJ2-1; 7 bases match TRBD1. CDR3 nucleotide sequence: TGCGCCAGCAGCCAAACACAGGGGTCCTCCTACAATGAGCAGTTCTTC. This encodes CASSQTQGSSYNEQFF.